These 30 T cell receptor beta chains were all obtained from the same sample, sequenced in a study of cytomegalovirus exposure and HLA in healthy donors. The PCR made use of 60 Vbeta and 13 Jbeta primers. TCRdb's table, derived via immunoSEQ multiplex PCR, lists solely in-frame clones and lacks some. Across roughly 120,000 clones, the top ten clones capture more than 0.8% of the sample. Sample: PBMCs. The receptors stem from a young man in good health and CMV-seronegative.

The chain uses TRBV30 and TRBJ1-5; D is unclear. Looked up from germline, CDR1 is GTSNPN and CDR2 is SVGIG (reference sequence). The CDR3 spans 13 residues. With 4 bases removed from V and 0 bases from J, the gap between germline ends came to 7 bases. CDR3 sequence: CAWKDNSNQPQHF. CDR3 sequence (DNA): TGTGCCTGGAAAGACAATAGCAATCAGCCCCAGCATTTT.

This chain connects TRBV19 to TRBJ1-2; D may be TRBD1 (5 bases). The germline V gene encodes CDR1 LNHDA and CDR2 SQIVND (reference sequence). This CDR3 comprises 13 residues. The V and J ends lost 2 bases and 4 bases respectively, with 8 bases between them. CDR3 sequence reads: CASSIRGAYGYTF. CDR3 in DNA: TGTGCCAGTAGTATACGCGGGGCCTATGGCTACACCTTC.

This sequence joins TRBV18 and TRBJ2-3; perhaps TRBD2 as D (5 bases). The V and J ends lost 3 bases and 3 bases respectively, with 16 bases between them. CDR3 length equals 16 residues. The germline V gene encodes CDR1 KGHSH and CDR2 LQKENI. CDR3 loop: CASSPEIAGGTDTQYF. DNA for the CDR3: TGTGCCAGCTCACCGGAGATTGCGGGTGGAACAGATACGCAGTATTTT.

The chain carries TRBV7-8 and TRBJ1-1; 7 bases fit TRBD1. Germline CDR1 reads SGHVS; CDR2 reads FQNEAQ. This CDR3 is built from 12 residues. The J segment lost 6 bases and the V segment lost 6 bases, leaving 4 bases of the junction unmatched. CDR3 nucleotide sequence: TGTGCCAGCAGTACAGGGGTGCCTGAAGCTTTCTTT. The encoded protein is CASSTGVPEAFF.

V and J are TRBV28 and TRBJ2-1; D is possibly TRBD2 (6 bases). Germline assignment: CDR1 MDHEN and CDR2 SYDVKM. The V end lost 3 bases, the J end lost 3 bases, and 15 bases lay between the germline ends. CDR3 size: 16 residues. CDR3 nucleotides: TGTGCCAGCAGTTTTTGGACCGGGAGTGACTACAATGAGCAGTTCTTC. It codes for CASSFWTGSDYNEQFF.

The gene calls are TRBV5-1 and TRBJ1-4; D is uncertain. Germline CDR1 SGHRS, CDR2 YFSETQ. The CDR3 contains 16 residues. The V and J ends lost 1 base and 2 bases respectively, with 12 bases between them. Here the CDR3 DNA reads TGCGCCAGCAGCTTGAGAGGAGTGAGGACTAATGAAAAACTGTTTTTT. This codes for CASSLRGVRTNEKLFF.

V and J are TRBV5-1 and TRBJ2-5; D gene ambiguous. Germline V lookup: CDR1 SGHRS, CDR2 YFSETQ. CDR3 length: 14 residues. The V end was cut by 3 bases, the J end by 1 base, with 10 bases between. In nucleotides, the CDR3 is TGCGCCAGCAGCTCCCGACGGGTCCAAGAGACCCAGTACTTC. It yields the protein CASSSRRVQETQYF. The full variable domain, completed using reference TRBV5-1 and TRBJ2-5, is KAGVTQTPRYLIKTRGQQVTLSCSPISGHRSVSWYQQTPGQGLQFLFEYFSETQRNKGNFPGRFSGRQFSNSRSEMNVSTLELGDSALYLCASSSRRVQETQYFGPGTRLLVL.

In nucleotides, the CDR3 is TGTGCCAGCAGTGTTGGACTAGCGGTCTACAATGAGCAGTTCTTC. Protein sequence: CASSVGLAVYNEQFF. The chain links TRBV6-1 to TRBJ2-1; TRBD2 matches at 10 bases. Per the germline V gene, CDR1 is MNHNS and CDR2 is SASEGT. The CDR3 is 15 residues long. V dropped 4 bases and J dropped 3; count of bases not matched to a gene: 3.

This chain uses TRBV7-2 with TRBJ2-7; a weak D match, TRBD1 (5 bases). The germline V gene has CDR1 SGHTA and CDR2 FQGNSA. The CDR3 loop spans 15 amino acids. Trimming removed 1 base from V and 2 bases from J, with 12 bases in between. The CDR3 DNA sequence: TGTGCCAGCAGCTTAGAAGGGGTCGGTGCCTACGAGCAGTACTTC. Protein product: CASSLEGVGAYEQYF.

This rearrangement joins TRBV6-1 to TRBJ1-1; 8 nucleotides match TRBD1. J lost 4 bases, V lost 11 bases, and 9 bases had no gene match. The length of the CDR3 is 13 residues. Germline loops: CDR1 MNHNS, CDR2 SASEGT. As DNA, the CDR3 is TGTGCCGGAACCCCAGGGGGCCCCACTGAAGCTTTCTTT. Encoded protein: CAGTPGGPTEAFF.

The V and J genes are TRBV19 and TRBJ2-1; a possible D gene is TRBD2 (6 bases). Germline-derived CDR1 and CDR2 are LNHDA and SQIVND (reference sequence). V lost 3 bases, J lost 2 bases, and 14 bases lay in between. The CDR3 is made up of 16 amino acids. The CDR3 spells CASSIIYSGAYNEQFF. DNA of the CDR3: TGTGCCAGTAGTATCATTTATAGCGGAGCCTACAATGAGCAGTTCTTC. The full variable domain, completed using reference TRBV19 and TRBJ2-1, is DGGITQSPKYLFRKEGQNVTLSCEQNLNHDAMYWYRQDPGQGLRLIYYSQIVNDFQKGDIAEGYSVSREKKESFPLTVTSAQKNPTAFYLCASSIIYSGAYNEQFFGPGTRLTVL.

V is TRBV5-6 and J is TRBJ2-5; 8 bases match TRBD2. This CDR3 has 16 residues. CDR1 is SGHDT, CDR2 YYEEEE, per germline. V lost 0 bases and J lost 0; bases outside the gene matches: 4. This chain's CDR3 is CASSLDASGYQETQYF. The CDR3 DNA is TGTGCCAGCAGCTTGGACGCTAGCGGGTACCAAGAGACCCAGTACTTC.

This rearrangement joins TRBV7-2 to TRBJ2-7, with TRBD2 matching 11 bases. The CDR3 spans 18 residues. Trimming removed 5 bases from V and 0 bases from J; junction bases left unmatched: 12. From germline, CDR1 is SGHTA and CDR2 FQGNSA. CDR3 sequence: CASSQGRLAGFYSYEQYF. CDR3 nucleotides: TGTGCCAGCAGCCAAGGAAGACTAGCGGGGTTCTACTCCTACGAGCAGTACTTC.

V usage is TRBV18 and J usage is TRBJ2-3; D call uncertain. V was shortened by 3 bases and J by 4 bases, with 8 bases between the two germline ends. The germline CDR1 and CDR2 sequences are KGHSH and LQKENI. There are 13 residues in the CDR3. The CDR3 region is CASSPPSADTQYF. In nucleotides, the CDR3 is TGTGCCAGCTCACCCCCAAGCGCAGATACGCAGTATTTT.

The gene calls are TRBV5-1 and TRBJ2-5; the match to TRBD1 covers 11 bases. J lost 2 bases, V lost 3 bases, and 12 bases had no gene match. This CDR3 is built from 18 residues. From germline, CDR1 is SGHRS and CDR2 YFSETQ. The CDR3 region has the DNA TGCGCCAGCAGCTCGGGACAGGGGGTTGGTGGGCGGCAAGAGACCCAGTACTTC. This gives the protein CASSSGQGVGGRQETQYF. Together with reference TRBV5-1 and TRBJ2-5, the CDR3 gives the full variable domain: KAGVTQTPRYLIKTRGQQVTLSCSPISGHRSVSWYQQTPGQGLQFLFEYFSETQRNKGNFPGRFSGRQFSNSRSEMNVSTLELGDSALYLCASSSGQGVGGRQETQYFGPGTRLLVL.

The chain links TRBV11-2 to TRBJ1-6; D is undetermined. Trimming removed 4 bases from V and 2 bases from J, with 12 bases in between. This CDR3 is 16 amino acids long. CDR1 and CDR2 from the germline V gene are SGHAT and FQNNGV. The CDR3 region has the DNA TGTGCCAGCAGCTCAATCGGGATAGCCTATAATTCACCCCTCCACTTT. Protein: CASSSIGIAYNSPLHF.

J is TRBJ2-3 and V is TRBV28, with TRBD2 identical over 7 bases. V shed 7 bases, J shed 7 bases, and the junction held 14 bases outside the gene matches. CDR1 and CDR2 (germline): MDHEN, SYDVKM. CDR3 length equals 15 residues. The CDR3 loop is CASTPRRENTHTQYF. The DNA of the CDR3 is TGTGCCAGCACCCCCCGGCGGGAGAACACGCATACGCAGTATTTT.

The CDR3 DNA is TGTGCCAGCAGCTCCACAGGAGACTACGAGCAGTACTTC. It yields the protein CASSSTGDYEQYF. The rearrangement links TRBV27 to TRBJ2-7; D perhaps matches TRBD1 (5 bases). V lost 6 bases and J 3 bases, leaving 12 bases between the germline ends. The CDR3 loop spans 13 amino acids. Germline V CDR1 and CDR2: MNHEY, SMNVEV (reference sequence).

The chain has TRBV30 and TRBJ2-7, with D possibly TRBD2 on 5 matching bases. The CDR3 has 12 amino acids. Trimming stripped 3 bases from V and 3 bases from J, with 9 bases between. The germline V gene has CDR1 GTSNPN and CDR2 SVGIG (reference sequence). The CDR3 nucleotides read TGTGCCTGGAGGGACCGGGGCTACGAGCAGTACTTC. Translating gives CAWRDRGYEQYF.

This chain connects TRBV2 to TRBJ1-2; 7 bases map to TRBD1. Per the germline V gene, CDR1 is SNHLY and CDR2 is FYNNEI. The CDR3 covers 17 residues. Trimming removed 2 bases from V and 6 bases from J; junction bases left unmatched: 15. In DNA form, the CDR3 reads TGTGCCAGCAGTGAACTGGGATCGGGAGGGACAGTGCATGGCTACACCTTC. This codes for CASSELGSGGTVHGYTF.

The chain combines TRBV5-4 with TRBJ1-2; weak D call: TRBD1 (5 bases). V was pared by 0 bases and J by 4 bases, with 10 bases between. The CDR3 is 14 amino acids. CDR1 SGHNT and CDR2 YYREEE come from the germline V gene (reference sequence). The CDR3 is CASSLAQEPYGYTF. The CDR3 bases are TGTGCCAGCAGCTTGGCACAGGAACCCTATGGCTACACCTTC.

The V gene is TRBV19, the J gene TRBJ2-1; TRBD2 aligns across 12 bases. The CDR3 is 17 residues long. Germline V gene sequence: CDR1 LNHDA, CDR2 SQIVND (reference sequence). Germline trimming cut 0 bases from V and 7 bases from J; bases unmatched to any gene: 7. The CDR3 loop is CASSIDPGTSGPNEQFF. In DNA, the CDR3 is TGTGCCAGTAGTATAGATCCGGGGACTAGCGGGCCTAATGAGCAGTTCTTC. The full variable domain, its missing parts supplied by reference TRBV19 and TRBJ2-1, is DGGITQSPKYLFRKEGQNVTLSCEQNLNHDAMYWYRQDPGQGLRLIYYSQIVNDFQKGDIAEGYSVSREKKESFPLTVTSAQKNPTAFYLCASSIDPGTSGPNEQFFGPGTRLTVL.

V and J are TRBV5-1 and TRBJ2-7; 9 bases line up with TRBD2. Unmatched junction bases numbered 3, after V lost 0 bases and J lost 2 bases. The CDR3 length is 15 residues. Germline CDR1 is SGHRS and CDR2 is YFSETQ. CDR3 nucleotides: TGCGCCAGCAGCTTGGCCTTAGCGGGGGCCTACGAGCAGTACTTC. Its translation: CASSLALAGAYEQYF.

The CDR3 region has the DNA TGCGCCAGCAGCCAAGAGTGGGGAACTAGCGCCCCAGGGAATGAGCAGTTCTTC. Its translation is CASSQEWGTSAPGNEQFF. The chain uses TRBV4-1 and TRBJ2-1; 7 bases are shared with TRBD2. The J segment lost 7 bases and the V segment lost 0 bases, leaving 15 bases of the junction unmatched. Germline CDR1 and CDR2: MGHRA and YSYEKL. The CDR3 is made up of 18 amino acids.

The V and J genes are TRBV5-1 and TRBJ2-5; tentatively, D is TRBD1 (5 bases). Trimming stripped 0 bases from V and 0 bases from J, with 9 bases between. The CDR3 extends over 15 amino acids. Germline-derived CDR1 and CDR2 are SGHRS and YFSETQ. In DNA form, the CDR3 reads TGCGCCAGCAGCTTGGGGGCAGGGTACCAAGAGACCCAGTACTTC. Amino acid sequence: CASSLGAGYQETQYF.

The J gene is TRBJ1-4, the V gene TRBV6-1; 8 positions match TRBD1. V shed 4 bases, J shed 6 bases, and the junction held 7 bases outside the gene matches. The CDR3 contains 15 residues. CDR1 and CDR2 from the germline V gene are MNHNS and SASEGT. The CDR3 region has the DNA TGTGCCAGCAGTGGAACCGGGACAGGCTATGAAAAACTGTTTTTT. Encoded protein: CASSGTGTGYEKLFF.

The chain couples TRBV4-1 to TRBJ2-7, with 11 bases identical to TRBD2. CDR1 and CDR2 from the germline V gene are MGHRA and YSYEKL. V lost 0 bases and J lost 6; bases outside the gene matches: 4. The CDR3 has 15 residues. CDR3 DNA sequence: TGCGCCAGCAGCCAAGATCCACTAGCGGGGGCCGAGCAGTACTTC. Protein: CASSQDPLAGAEQYF.

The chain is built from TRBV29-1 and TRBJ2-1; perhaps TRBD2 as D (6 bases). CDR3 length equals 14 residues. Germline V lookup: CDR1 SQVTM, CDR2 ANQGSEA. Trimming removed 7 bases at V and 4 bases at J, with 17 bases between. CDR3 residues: CSDTRWGTYNEQFF. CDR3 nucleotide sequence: TGCAGCGATACCCGATGGGGGACTTACAATGAGCAGTTCTTC.

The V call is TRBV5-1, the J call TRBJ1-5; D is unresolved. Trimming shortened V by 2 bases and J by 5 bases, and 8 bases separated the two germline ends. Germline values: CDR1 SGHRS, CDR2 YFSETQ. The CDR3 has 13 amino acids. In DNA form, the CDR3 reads TGCGCCAGCAGCTTAAGAGGGTATCAGCCCCAGCATTTT. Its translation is CASSLRGYQPQHF.

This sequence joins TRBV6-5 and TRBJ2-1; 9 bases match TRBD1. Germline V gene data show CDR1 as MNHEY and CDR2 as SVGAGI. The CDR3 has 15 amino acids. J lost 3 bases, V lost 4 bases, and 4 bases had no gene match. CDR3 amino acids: CASSLQGANYNEQFF. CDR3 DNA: TGTGCCAGCAGTTTACAGGGGGCGAACTACAATGAGCAGTTCTTC.